This T cell receptor (beta chain) was sequenced for a study of OX40 agonist ivuxolimab in advanced cancers. For the study at large: Ivuxolimab, which is an agonistic anti-OX40 (CD134) antibody, was administered to the patients. Males comprised around four fifths of the group, whose mean age was approximately 60 years (range roughly 20 to 85).

Study outcomes and limitations: Clonal expansion was among the lowest in partial responders at 0.1-3.0 mg/kg, especially CD8+. Some patients who did not respond also had low normalized T-cell clonal expansion.

For this clone: Its antigen remains unknown.

Profiled with immunoSEQ multiplex PCR; TCRdb holds only in-frame clones, not every one. This table has 96,000 or so clones, approximately 84% appearing once. Unmatched junction bases numbered 10, after V lost 4 bases and J lost 2 bases. CDR1 is GTSNPN, CDR2 SVGIG, per germline (reference sequence). The CDR3 has 15 amino acids. The receptor was isolated from an adult with an advanced solid tumor such as melanoma, head and neck, liver or kidney cancer. The material sequenced was CD4+ or CD8+ T cells sorted from blood, taken in a trial of the OX40 agonist ivuxolimab. The chain joins TRBV30 to TRBJ1-1; TRBD1 matches 7 bases. This chain's CDR3 is CAWMFPRDRNTEAFF. The CDR3 coding sequence is TGTGCCTGGATGTTCCCTCGGGACAGAAACACTGAAGCTTTCTTT.